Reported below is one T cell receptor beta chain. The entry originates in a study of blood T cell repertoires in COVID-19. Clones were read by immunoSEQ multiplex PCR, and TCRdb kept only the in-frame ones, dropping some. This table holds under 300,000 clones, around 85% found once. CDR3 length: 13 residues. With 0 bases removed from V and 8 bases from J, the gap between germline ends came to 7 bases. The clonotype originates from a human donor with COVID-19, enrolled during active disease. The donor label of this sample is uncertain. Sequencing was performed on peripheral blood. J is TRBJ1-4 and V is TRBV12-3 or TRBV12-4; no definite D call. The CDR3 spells CASSLAEWEKLFF. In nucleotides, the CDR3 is TGTGCCAGCAGTTTAGCCGAGTGGGAAAAACTGTTTTTT.